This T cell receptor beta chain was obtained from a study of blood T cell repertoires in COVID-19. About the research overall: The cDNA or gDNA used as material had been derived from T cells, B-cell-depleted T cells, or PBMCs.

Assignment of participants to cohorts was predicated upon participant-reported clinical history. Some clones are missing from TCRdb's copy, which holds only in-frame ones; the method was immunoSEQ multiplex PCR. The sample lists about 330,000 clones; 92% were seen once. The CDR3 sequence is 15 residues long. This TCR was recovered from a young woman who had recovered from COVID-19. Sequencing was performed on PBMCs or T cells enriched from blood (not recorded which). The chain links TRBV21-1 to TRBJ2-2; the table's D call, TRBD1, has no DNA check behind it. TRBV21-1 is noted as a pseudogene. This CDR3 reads CASIWGQGQSGELFF. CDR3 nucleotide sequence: TGTGCCAGCATCTGGGGACAGGGACAAAGCGGGGAGCTGTTTTTT.